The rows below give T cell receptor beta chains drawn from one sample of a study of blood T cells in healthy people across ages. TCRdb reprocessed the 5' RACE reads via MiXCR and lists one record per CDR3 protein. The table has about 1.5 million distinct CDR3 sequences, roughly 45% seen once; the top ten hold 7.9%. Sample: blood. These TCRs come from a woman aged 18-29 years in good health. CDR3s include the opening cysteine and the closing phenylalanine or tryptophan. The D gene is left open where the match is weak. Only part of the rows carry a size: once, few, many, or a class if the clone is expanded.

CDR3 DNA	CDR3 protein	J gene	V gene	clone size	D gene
TGTGCCAGAAGTTTAACGGCTAGCGGGAGTCGGAATGAGCAGTTCTTC	CARSLTASGSRNEQFF	TRBJ2-1	TRBV12-3/TRBV12-4	few	TRBD2
TGCGCCAGTAGCGCCGGAAACAATGAAAAACTGTTTTTT	CASSAGNNEKLFF	TRBJ1-4	TRBV5-1	NA	NA
TGTGCCAGCAGCTTAGGGGACAGCTATGGCTACACCTTC	CASSLGDSYGYTF	TRBJ1-2	TRBV7-2	many	TRBD1
TGTGCCAGCAGTGAAGACTCCGTTGTCGATGAGCAGTTCTTC	CASSEDSVVDEQFF	TRBJ2-1	TRBV2	few	NA
TGTGCCAGCAGTTTAGTCGGGGGGAGGGAGGAGAGGTTCTTC	CASSLVGGREERFF	TRBJ2-1	TRBV28	NA	TRBD2
TGCGCCAGCAGCTTGGGGGTTGAAGAGACCCAGTACTTC	CASSLGVEETQYF	TRBJ2-5	TRBV5-1	few	NA
TGTGCCACCAGCAGAGGAGGACAGGGTCCCCGCGACGAGCAGTACTTC	CATSRGGQGPRDEQYF	TRBJ2-7	TRBV15	NA	TRBD1
TGTGCCAGCAGTGAGGCTAGCGGGGTTGGGTACTTC	CASSEASGVGYF	TRBJ2-5	TRBV2	NA	TRBD2
TGCGCCAGCAGCTTGGCCGGGACAGGGGTAGTCGAGCAGTACTTC	CASSLAGTGVVEQYF	TRBJ2-7	TRBV5-1	NA	TRBD1
TGTGCCAGCACCGAGACTTCCAACATTCAGTACTTC	CASTETSNIQYF	TRBJ2-4	TRBV12-3/TRBV12-4	NA	NA
TGTGCCAGCAGCGGTGGATTGTCGTACTTC	CASSGGLSYF	TRBJ2-5	TRBV2	NA	NA
TGTGCCAGCAGCTTAGACAGGGGCTACGGCTATGGCTACACCTTC	CASSLDRGYGYGYTF	TRBJ1-2	TRBV13	few	TRBD1
TGCGCCAGCACACGGATACCGGGACAACAAGAGACCCAGTACTTC	CASTRIPGQQETQYF	TRBJ2-5	TRBV5-1	few	NA
TGTGCCAGCAGCTTAGGTCCGGTTTTCACCTTC	CASSLGPVFTF	TRBJ1-2	TRBV7-6	NA	NA
TGTGCCACCAGTGACATTAGCGGGGATGCCCCCTACAATGAGCAGTTCTTC	CATSDISGDAPYNEQFF	TRBJ2-1	TRBV24-1	NA	TRBD2
TGCGCCAGCAGCCAAGAAGACCCTAACGGACTGAACACTGAAGCTTTCTTT	CASSQEDPNGLNTEAFF	TRBJ1-1	TRBV4-1	few	NA
TGTGCCAGCAGTTACATTCAACCCGGGCAGGGCTACGAGCAGTACTTC	CASSYIQPGQGYEQYF	TRBJ2-7	TRBV6-6	few	NA
TGCAGTGCTAGAGATCCGACAGTACAGCGTATTCCGCAGTACTTC	CSARDPTVQRIPQYF	TRBJ2-7	TRBV20-1	NA	NA
TGTGCCAGCAGTGCGGACAGGCTAAACTATGGCTACACCTTC	CASSADRLNYGYTF	TRBJ1-2	TRBV7-2	few	TRBD1
TGTGCCAGCAGCCAAGCCCGACTAGCGGGGACCTACGAGCAGTACTTC	CASSQARLAGTYEQYF	TRBJ2-7	TRBV3-1	NA	TRBD2
TGTGCCAGCACCCTTGGATTAGCTAACTATGGCTACACCTTC	CASTLGLANYGYTF	TRBJ1-2	TRBV12-3/TRBV12-4	once	NA
TGCGCCAGCAGTGAGGCGACAGGGCAACGGAGCAATCAGCCCCAGCATTTT	CASSEATGQRSNQPQHF	TRBJ1-5	TRBV10-2	NA	TRBD1